One sample yielded the 10 T cell receptor beta chains listed below, sequenced in a study of cytomegalovirus exposure and HLA in healthy donors (dated by TCRdb to 2016 to 2017). The library came from the immunoSEQ multiplex PCR assay. The multiplex PCR relied on a mix of 60 forward primers for TCR Vbeta segments and 13 reverse primers for TCR Jbeta segments. In TCRdb, the immuneACCESS table is reduced to in-frame sequences with V and J assigned. These tables do not hold every clone; where another copy was compared, an unresolved V gene accounts for under half, and the others remain unexplained. The sample records some 200,000 clones, over 80% of which are singletons. The ten largest clones capture over 1.5% of the sample. Material for sequencing was PBMCs. These receptors all come from a man aged 50-59 years in good health and CMV-seronegative.

The chain carries TRBV7-2 and TRBJ2-1; D might be TRBD2 (6 bases). CDR3 length equals 15 residues. The V and J ends lost 0 bases and 2 bases respectively, with 8 bases between them. Germline values: CDR1 SGHTA, CDR2 FQGNSA. The CDR3 spells CASSLAREPYNEQFF. The CDR3, as DNA: TGTGCCAGCAGCTTAGCCCGGGAGCCCTACAATGAGCAGTTCTTC.

The rearrangement uses TRBV18 and TRBJ1-1; 9 bases fit TRBD1. CDR1 is KGHSH and CDR2 is LQKENI in the germline V gene. The CDR3 is made up of 18 amino acids. V lost 0 bases, J lost 4 bases, and 12 bases stayed unmatched. Written as DNA, the CDR3 is TGTGCCAGCTCACCACCGTTTACAGGGGGCAGGTCAGGCACTGAAGCTTTCTTT. Its translation is CASSPPFTGGRSGTEAFF.

This chain joins TRBV7-9 and TRBJ2-1; TRBD2 might be the D (5 bases). The CDR3 has 16 amino acids. Trimming removed 3 bases from V and 0 bases from J, with 12 bases in between. Per germline, CDR1 SEHNR and CDR2 FQNEAQ (reference sequence). The DNA of the CDR3 is TGTGCCAGCAGCTTTCCGGGGAGAAGCTCCTACAATGAGCAGTTCTTC. As protein: CASSFPGRSSYNEQFF.

The rearrangement joins TRBV6-1 to TRBJ1-4, with D unresolved. CDR3 length: 16 amino acids. Germline CDR1 reads MNHNS; CDR2 reads SASEGT. Trimming removed 4 bases from V and 5 bases from J, with 17 bases in between. CDR3 coding DNA: TGTGCCAGCAGTGGACTACACTCGGGAGCGAATGAAAAACTGTTTTTT. Amino acid sequence: CASSGLHSGANEKLFF.

The rearrangement uses TRBV10-3 and TRBJ1-1; D perhaps matches TRBD1 (6 bases). Deletions cut 8 bases from V and 1 base from J, with 11 bases between. The CDR3 sequence is 13 residues long. The germline V gene encodes CDR1 ENHRY and CDR2 SYGVKD. CDR3 bases: TGTGCCATCCGCGGACAGCAGAACACTGAAGCTTTCTTT. Residues: CAIRGQQNTEAFF.

This chain uses TRBV6-4 with TRBJ2-3; 10 bases map to TRBD1. The V gene's germline CDR1 is MRHNA and CDR2 SNTAGT. Losses at the gene ends were 4 bases for V and 4 bases for J; bases not matched to a gene: 2. This CDR3 spans 14 amino acids. Written as DNA, the CDR3 is TGTGCCAGCAGTGGACAGGGGGCATCAGATACGCAGTATTTT. Translation: CASSGQGASDTQYF.

The chain has TRBV6-6 and TRBJ1-2; possibly TRBD1 for D (6 bases). Looked up from germline, CDR1 is MNHNY and CDR2 is SVGAGI (reference sequence). Trimming shortened V by 4 bases and J by 5 bases, and 20 bases separated the two germline ends. The CDR3 loop spans 16 amino acids. In DNA, the CDR3 is TGTGCCAGCAGTTCCAGCCCTGGACAGAGCTTTTATGGCTACACCTTC. Protein product: CASSSSPGQSFYGYTF.

This sequence joins TRBV7-2 and TRBJ1-5, with 8 positions matching TRBD1. The trim removed 4 bases at V and 6 bases at J, leaving 8 bases unmatched. Germline values: CDR1 SGHTA, CDR2 FQGNSA. This CDR3 comprises 15 residues. CDR3 region: CASSSPDREAQPQHF. The CDR3 bases are TGTGCCAGCAGCTCCCCGGACAGGGAGGCTCAGCCCCAGCATTTT.

This clone appeared a few times. The CDR3, as DNA: TGTGCCAGCAGTGAGGCTAGCGGAGACCTCTACGAGCAGTACTTC. Translated, it gives CASSEASGDLYEQYF. The genes are TRBV6-1 and TRBJ2-7; 7 bases map to TRBD2. V dropped 3 bases and J dropped 3; count of bases not matched to a gene: 8. The CDR3 sequence is 15 residues long. Germline V gene data show CDR1 as MNHNS and CDR2 as SASEGT.

The chain combines TRBV5-4 with TRBJ2-6, with D tentatively TRBD2 (5 bases). The CDR3 consists of 15 residues. The V gene's germline CDR1 is SGHNT and CDR2 YYREEE (reference sequence). With 0 bases removed from V and 2 bases from J, the gap between germline ends came to 6 bases. CDR3 sequence: CASSLGGPGANVLTF. CDR3 bases: TGTGCCAGCAGCTTGGGCGGGCCTGGGGCCAACGTCCTGACTTTC.